This T cell receptor beta chain was obtained from a study of cytomegalovirus exposure and HLA in healthy donors. Primers for the PCR totalled 60 Vbeta and 13 Jbeta. Assay: immunoSEQ multiplex PCR; the TCRdb copy retains only in-frame clones and omits some. The table has more than 150,000 clones, around 77% seen once; the top ten hold about 1.6%. With 3 bases removed from V and 8 bases from J, the gap between germline ends came to 32 bases. Germline CDR1 and CDR2: MNHNS and SASEGT. The CDR3 runs to 20 residues. Sample: PBMCs. This chain links TRBV6-1 with TRBJ2-1; tentatively, D is TRBD2 (6 bases). The receptor comes from a middle-aged man in good health and CMV-seronegative. The CDR3 reads CASSDLGLTLRDPRLHEQFF. The CDR3 DNA reads as TGTGCCAGCAGTGACCTGGGACTGACCCTCAGAGACCCGCGACTCCATGAGCAGTTCTTC.